One sample yielded the 30 T cell receptor beta chains listed below, sequenced in a study of shared clonotypes between healthy human individuals. Repertoires were generated with immunoSEQ multiplex PCR, while TCRdb's copy carries only in-frame clones and drops some. The sample includes about 2.1 million clones, about 93% of them seen just once. Naive CD8 populations comprised CD45RO-negative cells positively selected for CCR7, excluding terminally differentiated effector memory CD45RA+ cells. The source material was naive CD8+ T cells from PBMCs. These receptors all come from a man aged 18 to 30 in good health. Some clones in this sample may be carry-over from other donors' samples.

The V gene is TRBV11-2, the J gene TRBJ2-3; 7 bases map to TRBD2. The V segment lost 8 bases and the J segment 4 bases; nucleotides outside the gene matches: 3. The CDR3 consists of 12 residues. Germline loops: CDR1 SGHAT, CDR2 FQNNGV. The CDR3 loop is CASAGDSDTQYF. The CDR3 nucleotides are TGTGCCAGCGCGGGGGATTCAGATACGCAGTATTTT.

For the CDR3, the DNA is TGTGCCAGCAGCTTAACGAGGGGTTCCGCCTACGAGCAGTACTTC. It yields the protein CASSLTRGSAYEQYF. The chain has TRBV11-1 and TRBJ2-7, with D possibly being TRBD1 or TRBD2 (5 bases each). Germline-derived CDR1 and CDR2 are SGHAT and FQDESV (reference sequence). The V gene lost 2 bases and the J gene lost 2 bases, with 13 bases spanning the gap. The CDR3 is made up of 15 amino acids.

The chain employs TRBV7-7 and TRBJ2-1; 12 bases align to TRBD2. Germline lookup yields CDR1 SSHAT and CDR2 FNYEAQ (reference sequence). The CDR3 length is 16 residues. The V gene end was trimmed by 5 bases and the J gene end by 8 bases; junction bases not matched to a gene: 10. The CDR3 nucleotides are TGTGCCAGCAGCCTCACTCTAGCGGGAGGGGGAGATGAGCAGTTCTTC. Translated: CASSLTLAGGGDEQFF.

This chain joins TRBV19 and TRBJ2-2; the match to TRBD1 covers 9 bases. J lost 5 bases, V lost 5 bases, and 6 bases had no gene match. The CDR3 length is 15 residues. Germline V gives CDR1 LNHDA, CDR2 SQIVND (reference sequence). This CDR3 is CASSSRDRDTGELFF. In DNA form, the CDR3 reads TGTGCCAGTAGTTCCCGGGACAGGGATACCGGGGAGCTGTTTTTT.

Here the CDR3 reads CASGSDIRPYEQYF. CDR3 sequence (DNA): TGTGCTAGTGGTTCCGATATCCGCCCCTACGAGCAGTACTTC. The chain uses TRBV12-5 and TRBJ2-7; D unclear. Trimming removed 4 bases from V and 2 bases from J, with 12 bases in between. The CDR3 totals 14 residues. In germline, CDR1 is LGHNT, CDR2 FRNRAP.

The V call is TRBV4-1, the J call TRBJ1-4; weak D call: TRBD1 (5 bases). Germline values: CDR1 MGHRA, CDR2 YSYEKL. Trimming pared 2 bases from V and 5 bases from J, leaving 18 bases between. The CDR3 sequence is 17 residues long. CDR3 in DNA: TGCGCCAGCAGCCAATCTGCCCTGATAAGGGACAATGAAAAACTGTTTTTT. Its translation: CASSQSALIRDNEKLFF.

DNA for the CDR3: TGTGCCAGCAGTGAAGCAAGGACAGGGCTCTTCATGAACACTGAAGCTTTCTTT. This codes for CASSEARTGLFMNTEAFF. The chain carries TRBV6-1 and TRBJ1-1; TRBD1 agrees at 8 bases. Trimming cost V 0 bases and J 0 bases; bases outside gene matches: 9. Germline CDR1 is MNHNS and CDR2 is SASEGT. The CDR3 consists of 18 residues.

The chain links TRBV19 to TRBJ1-3; 10 bases fit TRBD1. V shed 6 bases and J 4 bases; nucleotides not matched to a gene: 6. The germline CDR1 and CDR2 sequences are LNHDA and SQIVND (reference sequence). This CDR3 comprises 15 residues. The CDR3 DNA reads as TGTGCCAGTAGGACAGGGGGCTTCTTCGGAAACACCATATATTTT. Its translation: CASRTGGFFGNTIYF.

This chain joins TRBV27 and TRBJ1-2; the D is unclear. The CDR3 contains 16 residues. Germline V gives CDR1 MNHEY, CDR2 SMNVEV (reference sequence). Trimming took 0 bases from V and 0 from J, leaving 11 bases between them. CDR3 nucleotide sequence: TGTGCCAGCAGTTTATCGATGGCAGGCCCTAACTATGGCTACACCTTC. Translation gives CASSLSMAGPNYGYTF.

This chain joins TRBV27 and TRBJ2-5; D may be TRBD1 (6 bases). Germline CDR1 reads MNHEY; CDR2 reads SMNVEV (reference sequence). The CDR3 is 16 amino acids. V gave up 5 bases and J gave up 2 bases, with 18 bases separating them. The CDR3 coding sequence is TGTGCCAGCAGTCGCAGGGGAGCAAGGTGGCAAGAGACCCAGTACTTC. Residues: CASSRRGARWQETQYF.

The rearrangement joins TRBV4-3 to TRBJ2-2; perhaps TRBD1 as D (5 bases). The germline gives CDR1 LGHNA, CDR2 YSLEER. This CDR3 is 15 amino acids long. Trimming pared 5 bases from V and 4 bases from J, leaving 14 bases between. CDR3 loop: CASSSPGLGTGELFF. CDR3 sequence (DNA): TGCGCCAGCAGCTCTCCAGGGTTGGGCACCGGGGAGCTGTTTTTT.

This chain joins TRBV7-8 and TRBJ1-1; D uncertain. CDR1 is SGHVS, CDR2 FQNEAQ, per germline. The length of the CDR3 is 12 residues. The germline V and J ends were trimmed by 3 bases and 4 bases, with 6 bases remaining between them. The CDR3 nucleotides read TGTGCCAGCAGCTTCCGGATCACTGAAGCTTTCTTT. This gives the protein CASSFRITEAFF.

V usage is TRBV9 and J usage is TRBJ1-2, with a tentative D call TRBD1 (5 bases). Germline CDR1 SGDLS, CDR2 YYNGEE. CDR3 length equals 14 residues. V was shortened by 4 bases and J by 6 bases, with 16 bases between the two germline ends. The CDR3 reads CASSQDQGSNGYTF. In DNA, the CDR3 is TGTGCCAGCAGCCAGGATCAGGGATCAAATGGCTACACCTTC. Full variable domain (rest looked up from reference TRBV9 and TRBJ1-2): DSGVTQTPKHLITATGQRVTLRCSPRSGDLSVYWYQQSLDQGLQFLIQYYNGEERAKGNILERFSAQQFPDLHSELNLSSLELGDSALYFCASSQDQGSNGYTFGSGTRLTVV.

The V and J genes are TRBV11-3 and TRBJ2-2; D is possibly TRBD2 (6 bases). The germline V gene encodes CDR1 SGHNT and CDR2 YENEEA. V was trimmed by 8 bases and J by 5 bases, leaving 15 bases between them. The CDR3 contains 14 residues. The CDR3 coding sequence is TGTGCCAGCTCACCGGGAGAGCGGACCGGGGAGCTGTTTTTT. Translating it yields CASSPGERTGELFF.

Remarks on this clone: Other DNA sequences in this specimen translate into the identical CDR3. V is TRBV7-9 and J is TRBJ2-5; D uncertain. Trimming cost V 1 base and J 3 bases, with 3 bases left between them. The CDR3 sequence is 12 residues long. The germline CDR1 and CDR2 sequences are SEHNR and FQNEAQ (reference sequence). The CDR3, as DNA: TGTGCCAGCAGCTTAGGAAAAGAGACCCAGTACTTC. As protein: CASSLGKETQYF. The variable domain in full, with the rest retrieved from reference TRBV7-9 and TRBJ2-5, is DTGVSQNPRHKITKRGQNVTFRCDPISEHNRLYWYRQTLGQGPEFLTYFQNEAQLEKSRLLSDRFSAERPKGSFSTLEIQRTEQGDSAMYLCASSLGKETQYFGPGTRLLVL.

The chain employs TRBV4-1 and TRBJ2-5, with D hard to call. Germline CDR1 reads MGHRA; CDR2 reads YSYEKL. CDR3 size: 17 residues. Trimming took 5 bases from V and 5 from J, leaving 24 bases between them. The chain's CDR3 is CASSSTLDGVVPETQYF. CDR3 nucleotides: TGCGCCAGCAGCTCTACCTTGGACGGCGTCGTGCCGGAGACCCAGTACTTC.

The CDR3 loop is CASSFQGGNYGYTF. For the CDR3, the DNA is TGTGCCAGCAGCTTCCAGGGAGGAAACTATGGCTACACCTTC. The genes are TRBV5-8 and TRBJ1-2; tentatively, D is TRBD1 (5 bases). Germline CDR1 reads SGHTS; CDR2 reads YDEGEE. This CDR3 comprises 14 residues. Trimming took off 2 bases at V and 2 bases at J, with 10 bases between the two ends.

J is TRBJ2-5 and V is TRBV4-1, with TRBD2 as a possible D gene (5 bases). Trimming cost V 3 bases and J 1 base, with 24 bases left between them. CDR1 MGHRA and CDR2 YSYEKL come from the germline V gene. The length of the CDR3 is 19 residues. DNA for the CDR3: TGCGCCAGCAGCCAGGATGAAATCGAGGGCGCCCCCTTCCAAGAGACCCAGTACTTC. Amino acid sequence: CASSQDEIEGAPFQETQYF.

The rearrangement joins TRBV29-1 to TRBJ2-7; 9 bases fit TRBD2. V dropped 3 bases and J dropped 2; count of bases not matched to a gene: 5. Germline V gene sequence: CDR1 SQVTM, CDR2 ANQGSEA. The CDR3 is 14 amino acids. This chain's CDR3 is CSVEASGTPYEQYF. CDR3 DNA sequence: TGCAGCGTTGAGGCTAGCGGGACTCCCTACGAGCAGTACTTC.

This chain links TRBV13 with TRBJ2-3; possible D gene TRBD2, 6 bases. Germline CDR1 PRHDT, CDR2 FYEKMQ (reference sequence). The CDR3 extends over 12 amino acids. V lost 5 bases to trimming and J lost 6 bases, with 9 bases between them. Here the CDR3 DNA reads TGTGCCAGCAGCCGAGGGAGGGATACGCAGTATTTT. Its protein is CASSRGRDTQYF.

This clone was picked up one time. This rearrangement joins TRBV6-6 to TRBJ2-7, with 10 bases that match TRBD2. The CDR3 runs to 16 residues. In germline, CDR1 is MNHNY, CDR2 SVGAGI (reference sequence). The J segment lost 4 bases and the V segment lost 5 bases, leaving 11 bases of the junction unmatched. The CDR3 DNA is TGTGCCAGCAGTCACCCCGCCTCTAGCGGGGGTTACGAGCAGTACTTC. Translating gives CASSHPASSGGYEQYF.

This clone was found once. This chain uses TRBV27 with TRBJ1-1; 7 nucleotides match TRBD1. The CDR3 is 13 residues long. Germline CDR1 MNHEY, CDR2 SMNVEV (reference sequence). The V gene end was trimmed by 4 bases and the J gene end by 6 bases; junction bases not matched to a gene: 5. CDR3 nucleotides: TGTGCCAGCAGTTCACAGGGGCTGGCTGAAGCTTTCTTT. It encodes CASSSQGLAEAFF.

The rearrangement links TRBV29-1 to TRBJ1-2; D possibly corresponds to TRBD1 (6 bases). CDR1 and CDR2 from the germline V gene are SQVTM and ANQGSEA. The CDR3 covers 11 residues. V lost 5 bases, J lost 7 bases, and 11 bases lay in between. CDR3 coding DNA: TGCAGCGTTCGGACAGCTGGTGGCTACACCTTC. Its translation is CSVRTAGGYTF.

The chain has TRBV7-8 and TRBJ2-1, with D perhaps TRBD1 or TRBD2 (5 bases each). Trimming pared 5 bases from V and 3 bases from J, leaving 14 bases between. The CDR3 sequence is 15 residues long. CDR1 is SGHVS and CDR2 is FQNEAQ in the germline V gene. CDR3 in amino acids: CASSNRDGIYNEQFF. The CDR3 region has the DNA TGTGCCAGCAGCAACCGGGACGGGATCTACAATGAGCAGTTCTTC.

This chain links TRBV7-9 with TRBJ2-2; maybe TRBD1 (6 bases). Germline V gene sequence: CDR1 SEHNR, CDR2 FQNEAQ (reference sequence). V was pared by 3 bases and J by 0 bases, with 11 bases between. The CDR3 is made up of 16 amino acids. The CDR3 DNA sequence: TGTGCCAGCAGCTTCCCGGACAGTTCGAACACCGGGGAGCTGTTTTTT. It encodes CASSFPDSSNTGELFF.

The chain carries TRBV19 and TRBJ1-5; D is ambiguous. Germline V gene lookup returns CDR1 LNHDA and CDR2 SQIVND (reference sequence). V was pared by 0 bases and J by 0 bases, with 12 bases between. CDR3 length: 17 residues. CDR3 protein: CASSIDRPANSNQPQHF. The CDR3 nucleotides are TGTGCCAGTAGTATAGACCGCCCGGCCAATAGCAATCAGCCCCAGCATTTT.

The chain recombines TRBV4-1 with TRBJ2-7, with D perhaps given as TRBD1 or TRBD2 (5 bases each). V lost 1 base to trimming and J lost 0 bases, with 16 bases between them. The CDR3 runs 17 residues. Looked up from germline, CDR1 is MGHRA and CDR2 is YSYEKL. CDR3 sequence: CASSQGFSGPHSYEQYF. The CDR3 region has the DNA TGCGCCAGCAGCCAAGGATTCTCGGGACCCCACTCCTACGAGCAGTACTTC.

This chain joins TRBV28 and TRBJ1-2; 9 nucleotides agree with TRBD1. J lost 7 bases, V lost 0 bases, and 6 bases had no gene match. The V gene's germline CDR1 is MDHEN and CDR2 SYDVKM. CDR3 length: 15 amino acids. As DNA, the CDR3 is TGTGCCAGCAGTTTATGGGGGACAGGGATGAGTGGCTACACCTTC. Amino acid sequence: CASSLWGTGMSGYTF.

The chain carries TRBV27 and TRBJ2-7, with 7 bases fitting TRBD1. The CDR3 has 17 amino acids. The V gene end was trimmed by 0 bases and the J gene end by 2 bases; junction bases not matched to a gene: 10. Looked up from germline, CDR1 is MNHEY and CDR2 is SMNVEV (reference sequence). CDR3 amino acids: CASSLSIGSGQPYEQYF. CDR3 coding DNA: TGTGCCAGCAGTTTATCGATTGGCTCGGGACAGCCCTACGAGCAGTACTTC.

The chain recombines TRBV29-1 with TRBJ2-7; D may be TRBD2 (5 bases). The CDR3 sequence is 14 residues long. The V gene lost 6 bases and the J gene lost 4 bases, with 19 bases spanning the gap. Germline values: CDR1 SQVTM, CDR2 ANQGSEA. The CDR3 nucleotides are TGCAGCGTCGCTGGAGGCCCTCTCCCTTACGAGCAGTACTTC. Translated, it gives CSVAGGPLPYEQYF.